The clone carrying this TCR beta chain was observed a few times. Its antigen remains unidentified. The read falls 3 residues short of the CDR3 end, and the missing part is taken from the germline J gene. The sample is drawn from a study of T cell clonality in common variable immunodeficiency. Notes on the study in general: Common variable immunodeficiency TCR beta sequences reportedly had fewer deletions and N-nucleotide insertions. CVID patient heterogeneity limited repertoire-clinical complication correlations.

Germline V lookup: CDR1 KGHSH, CDR2 LQKENI. The CDR3 length is 17 residues. The germline V and J ends were trimmed by 2 bases and 0 bases, with 15 bases remaining between them. CVID subjects were neither ill nor on immunomodulatory or immunosuppressive medication at sampling. Blood samples were heparinized, about 5 to 9 ml per donor. Produced via immunoSEQ multiplex PCR; TCRdb's table is partial and in-frame only. The repertoire shows about 20,000 clones, none seen only once; the top ten take around 2.6%. The chain combines TRBV18 with TRBJ2-3; D assignment may be TRBD1 or TRBD2 (5 bases each). The sample comprised peripheral blood mononuclear cells. This sequence originates from a human donor with common variable immunodeficiency. The chain's CDR3 is CASSPEGRGASTDTQYF. The part of the CDR3 DNA that was read is TGTGCCAGCTCACCAGAAGGGCGAGGGGCTAGCACAGATACG.